The table lists the clone carrying this T cell receptor (beta chain) with many counts. This specimen comes from a study of breast tumors, draining lymph nodes, adjacent tissues. Using its own MiXCR run on the multiplex PCR reads, TCRdb lists one record per CDR3 protein. The sample gives approximately 11,000 distinct CDR3 sequences, 30% to 45% of which show up once; less than 15% is in the top ten. Trimming took off 2 bases at V and 7 bases at J, with 15 bases between the two ends. The CDR3 is 15 residues long. Germline values: CDR1 SGHRS, CDR2 YFSETQ. The clonotype originates from a female donor with breast cancer. Some clones in this sample may be carry-over from other donors' samples. The material sequenced was breast tumor tissue. This chain connects TRBV5-1 to TRBJ2-2; a weak D match, TRBD2 (5 bases). The CDR3 region has the DNA TGCGCCAGCAGCTTCCGTGCGGAGGCGGGCGGGGAGCTGTTTTTT. This translates into CASSFRAEAGGELFF.